The 24 T cell receptor beta chains below come from one sample, sequenced in a study of T cells in women clearing cervical HPV infection. TCRdb's copy holds only in-frame clones and misses some; the assay was immunoSEQ multiplex PCR. This sample's table has some 30,000 clones. Material for sequencing was blood buffy coat. The source is a woman between 18 and 69 years old with a cervical HPV16 infection that either progressed to CIN3+ or cleared (not recorded which).

As for this clone: Read sequence stops 3 residues before the CDR3 end, and the germline J gene provides the missing end. This rearrangement joins TRBV5-1 to TRBJ2-7, with D possibly TRBD1 on 5 matching bases. This CDR3 contains 12 residues. Trimming cost V 4 bases and J 5 bases, with 10 bases left between them. From germline, CDR1 is SGHRS and CDR2 YFSETQ. The CDR3 bases that were read are TGCGCCAGCAGCATCAGGGCGGACGAG. The encoded protein is CASSIRADE. From start to end, the CDR3 is CASSIRADEQYF.

In regard to this clone: The read ends 3 residues before the CDR3 terminus; that terminus is restored from the germline J gene. This chain joins TRBV19 and TRBJ2-4, with 10 bases identical to TRBD1. Germline values: CDR1 LNHDA, CDR2 SQIVND (reference sequence). The CDR3 length is 14 residues. CDR3 protein: CASSIGGTGAGQYF. CDR3 bases read: TGTGCCAGTAGTATAGGTGGGACAGGGGCTGGT.

A word on this clone: The read falls 3 residues short of the CDR3 end, and the missing part is taken from the germline J gene. The chain carries TRBV5-1 and TRBJ2-5, with 8 bases lining up with TRBD1. The CDR3 is 15 residues long. Germline V lookup: CDR1 SGHRS, CDR2 YFSETQ. Losses at the gene ends were 1 base for V and 5 bases for J; bases not matched to a gene: 7. The CDR3 loop is CASSLSATGVETQYF. The DNA read from the CDR3 is TGCGCCAGCAGCTTGTCGGCGACAGGGGTTGAGACC.

As to this clone: The read ends 3 residues early relative to the CDR3; the germline J gene fills the gap. This rearrangement joins TRBV9 to TRBJ2-5; possibly TRBD2 for D (7 bases). The CDR3 spans 15 residues. Germline V gene data show CDR1 as SGDLS and CDR2 as YYNGEE. V lost 2 bases, J lost 5 bases, and 16 bases lay in between. The covered CDR3 bases are TGTGCCAGCAGCGTTAGTGGGGGGGCGGGGGAGACC. This gives the protein CASSVSGGAGET. The full CDR3 reads CASSVSGGAGETQYF.

As concerns this clone: The read is 3 residues too short to cover the CDR3 end, so that end is filled in from the germline J gene. V usage is TRBV7-2 and J usage is TRBJ2-4; 8 bases line up with TRBD1. The CDR3 consists of 18 residues. Germline assignment: CDR1 SGHTA and CDR2 FQGNSA. The sequenced CDR3 bases are TGTGCCAGCAGCTTAGCTTCCTGGACAGGGTCATTCGACTATGGT. Amino acid sequence: CASSLASWTGSFDYG. The complete CDR3 reads CASSLASWTGSFDYGQYF. The full variable domain, in which reference TRBV7-2 and TRBJ2-4 provide the parts outside the CDR3, is GAGVSQSPSNKVTEKGKDVELRCDPISGHTALYWYRQSLGQGLEFLIYFQGNSAPDKSGLPSDRFSAERTGGSVSTLTIQRTQQEDSAVYLCASSLASWTGSFDYGQYFGAGTRLSVL.

On this clone itself: The read ends 3 residues early relative to the CDR3; the germline J gene fills the gap. The chain uses TRBV2 and TRBJ1-1, with no clear D. The V end was cut by 6 bases, the J end by 1 base, with 12 bases between. Germline assignment: CDR1 SNHLY and CDR2 FYNNEI. The CDR3 totals 14 residues. CDR3 residues: CASSRGRGNTEAFF. CDR3 DNA, as far as it was read: TGTGCCAGCAGCCGCGGGAGAGGGAACACTGAA.

With regard to this clone: The read terminates 3 residues before the CDR3 end, so the remaining end is supplied by the germline J gene. The chain joins TRBV18 to TRBJ1-2; D is perhaps TRBD1 (5 bases). CDR1 and CDR2 from the germline V gene are KGHSH and LQKENI. The CDR3 contains 15 residues. The CDR3 DNA, read in part, is TGTGCCAGCTCACCAGCGGCAGGGAGCTCCTACGAC. As protein: CASSPAAGSSYD. The complete CDR3 sequence is CASSPAAGSSYDYTF.

As concerns this clone: Germline is not matched at one junction end, which may reflect a read error. The read terminates 3 residues ahead of where the CDR3 ends, so the germline J gene completes it. This chain uses TRBV4-2 with TRBJ2-2; 7 bases are shared with TRBD1. The CDR3 covers 15 residues. Germline V gives CDR1 LGHNA, CDR2 YNFKEQ. The CDR3 here is CASSQKTGFNEKLFF. CDR3 DNA, as far as it was read: TGCGCCAGCAGCCAGAAGACAGGGTTTAATGAAAAG.

A remark on this clone: The read comes to an end 3 residues before the CDR3 does, leaving the germline J gene to fill in the end. This sequence joins TRBV5-1 and TRBJ2-3; D might be TRBD2 (5 bases). Germline V gene sequence: CDR1 SGHRS, CDR2 YFSETQ. V was cut by 4 bases and J by 1 base, with 16 bases left in between. The CDR3 is 16 residues long. The DNA read from the CDR3 is TGCGCCAGCAGCCTCTACGGACTGGAGGGCACAGATACG. This gives the protein CASSLYGLEGTDT. The full-length CDR3 reads as CASSLYGLEGTDTQYF.

As to this clone: The CDR3 is cut off 3 residues early in the read; its end comes from the germline J gene. V gene TRBV7-2 combines with J gene TRBJ1-1; 9 bases line up with TRBD1. Germline trimming cut 4 bases from V and 5 bases from J; bases unmatched to any gene: 8. This CDR3 spans 15 amino acids. The germline gives CDR1 SGHTA, CDR2 FQGNSA. The CDR3 is CASSSGQGGKTEAFF. Incomplete CDR3 DNA: TGTGCCAGCAGCTCGGGACAGGGAGGGAAAACTGAA.

This clone is classed as medium-sized by frequency. The read finishes 3 residues shy of the CDR3 end, and the germline J gene is used to complete it. This rearrangement joins TRBV29-1 to TRBJ1-6; a possible D gene is TRBD1 (6 bases). CDR1 and CDR2 from the germline V gene are SQVTM and ANQGSEA. Trimming removed 4 bases from V and 8 bases from J, with 12 bases in between. The CDR3 sequence is 13 residues long. The chain's CDR3 is CSVAAGEDSPLHF. CDR3 DNA, as far as it was read: TGCAGCGTTGCGGCAGGGGAGGATTCACCC. Combining the CDR3 with reference TRBV29-1 and TRBJ1-6 gives the whole variable domain SAVISQKPSRDICQRGTSLTIQCQVDSQVTMMFWYRQQPGQSLTLIATANQGSEATYESGFVIDKFPISRPNLTFSTLTVSNMSPEDSSIYLCSVAAGEDSPLHFGNGTRLTVT.

Concerning this clone: The sequence runs out 3 residues before the end of the CDR3; the remainder is reconstructed from the germline J gene. This sample also contains other DNA sequences that code for the same CDR3. The rearrangement joins TRBV7-2 to TRBJ1-3; no clear D. V shed 4 bases and J shed 5 bases, with 3 bases lying between them. This CDR3 is built from 11 residues. The germline V gene encodes CDR1 SGHTA and CDR2 FQGNSA. CDR3 bases read: TGTGCCAGCAGCTCCAGAAACACC. Its translation: CASSSRNT. The whole CDR3 sequence is CASSSRNTIYF.

Notes on this clone: The read comes to an end 3 residues before the CDR3 does, leaving the germline J gene to fill in the end. The rearrangement uses TRBV5-1 and TRBJ2-4; 10 bases are a match to TRBD1. The CDR3 extends over 16 amino acids. The germline V gene encodes CDR1 SGHRS and CDR2 YFSETQ. The sequenced part of the CDR3 DNA is TGCGCCAGCAGCTTGGGACAGGGGGCGATATGGGTTGTT. It yields the protein CASSLGQGAIWVV. The CDR3 in full is CASSLGQGAIWVVQYF.

CDR3 bases read: TGTGCCAGCTCACCTGGACTAGCGGGGGCATCTAGCACAGATACG. Amino acids: CASSPGLAGASSTDT. The complete CDR3 protein is CASSPGLAGASSTDTQYF. The chain recombines TRBV18 with TRBJ2-3, with 13 bases fitting TRBD2. The read terminates 3 residues before the CDR3 end, so the remaining end is supplied by the germline J gene. Germline trimming cut 3 bases from V and 0 bases from J; bases unmatched to any gene: 6. Per germline, CDR1 KGHSH and CDR2 LQKENI. CDR3 length: 18 residues.

On this clone: The DNA ends 3 residues before the CDR3 does, and the rest of the CDR3 is filled in from the germline J gene. The rearrangement joins TRBV12-3 or TRBV12-4 to TRBJ2-2; unclear D gene. This CDR3 contains 14 residues. The germline V and J ends were trimmed by 3 bases and 1 base, with 6 bases remaining between them. CDR3 in amino acids: CASSLSRNTGELFF. The CDR3 DNA, read in part, is TGTGCCAGCAGTTTGTCCAGGAACACCGGGGAG.

Note on this clone: Read coverage stops 3 residues before the CDR3 terminus; the germline J gene supplies the remainder. The chain carries TRBV29-1 and TRBJ2-4; the D gene is possibly TRBD2 (6 bases). Per the germline V gene, CDR1 is SQVTM and CDR2 is ANQGSEA. The CDR3 consists of 14 residues. Here the CDR3 reads CSVGGEILSYGQYF. CDR3 DNA, as far as it was read: TGCAGCGTGGGGGGAGAAATCTTATCCTATGGT. The variable domain in full, completed from reference TRBV29-1 and TRBJ2-4, reads SAVISQKPSRDICQRGTSLTIQCQVDSQVTMMFWYRQQPGQSLTLIATANQGSEATYESGFVIDKFPISRPNLTFSTLTVSNMSPEDSSIYLCSVGGEILSYGQYFGAGTRLSVL.

Notes on this clone: The read stops 3 residues short of the end of the CDR3; the missing end is completed from the germline J gene. This chain connects TRBV7-3 to TRBJ2-1; D is possibly TRBD2 (6 bases). V dropped 6 bases and J dropped 7 bases, with 19 bases sitting between them. Germline V gene lookup returns CDR1 SGHTA and CDR2 FQGTGA. CDR3 size: 15 residues. The CDR3 sequence: CASRQYPEGRNEQFF. CDR3 DNA, as far as it was read: TGTGCCAGCAGGCAATACCCGGAGGGCCGGAATGAG.

Of note for this clone: Read data end 3 residues before the CDR3 end; the end is taken from the germline J gene. The V gene is TRBV11-3, the J gene TRBJ2-3; the D gene is possibly TRBD2 (6 bases). The CDR3 is made up of 13 amino acids. Germline V gives CDR1 SGHNT, CDR2 YENEEA. V lost 4 bases and J 6 bases, leaving 11 bases between the germline ends. The sequenced part of the CDR3 DNA is TGTGCCAGCAGCTCGACTAGATGGGATACG. Translation: CASSSTRWDT. The CDR3 in its entirety is CASSSTRWDTQYF.

The sequenced CDR3 bases are TGTGCCAGCAGTTTCTCAGGTCCCCAAGAGACC. Its translation is CASSFSGPQET. The full CDR3 sequence reads CASSFSGPQETQYF. The chain uses TRBV27 and TRBJ2-5; D is unclear. The sequenced fragment ends 3 residues before the CDR3 boundary, so the rest is inferred from the germline J gene. This CDR3 has 14 amino acids. Trimming removed 3 bases from V and 1 base from J, with 9 bases in between. Germline CDR1 and CDR2: MNHEY and SMNVEV (reference sequence).

Details on this clone: With the read ending 3 residues before the CDR3 end, the germline J gene is used to fill in that end. The V and J genes are TRBV6-2 or TRBV6-3 and TRBJ2-1; a possible D gene is TRBD1 (5 bases). The CDR3 runs 17 residues. CDR1 MNHEY and CDR2 SVGEGT come from the germline V gene. V was pared by 3 bases and J by 6 bases, with 21 bases between. Here the CDR3 reads CASSYIPTVPLVNEQFF. CDR3 bases read: TGTGCCAGCAGTTATATCCCGACAGTTCCCCTCGTCAATGAG.

A note on this clone: Coverage ceases 3 residues before the CDR3 finishes, and the germline J gene fills in the end. This chain joins TRBV12-3 or TRBV12-4 and TRBJ1-4; D is possibly TRBD1 (5 bases). V lost 3 bases and J 8 bases, leaving 13 bases between the germline ends. CDR3 length: 14 residues. CDR3 region: CASSFWESGEKLFF. CDR3 DNA, as far as it was read: TGTGCCAGCAGTTTTTGGGAGTCAGGGGAAAAA.

Concerning this clone: With the read ending 3 residues before the CDR3 end, the germline J gene is used to fill in that end. V and J are TRBV20-1 and TRBJ2-3; D not resolved. Germline CDR1 DFQATT, CDR2 SNEGSKA (reference sequence). The CDR3 consists of 13 residues. CDR3 DNA (partial): TGCAGTGCTAGCGGGTCCCCCCAAGAGACG. This gives the protein CSASGSPQET. The entire CDR3 reads CSASGSPQETQYF.

As concerns this clone: The missing CDR3 end, 3 residues past where the read stops, is filled in from the germline J gene. V usage is TRBV20-1 and J usage is TRBJ2-3, with no clear D. CDR3 size: 15 residues. CDR1 is DFQATT and CDR2 is SNEGSKA in the germline V gene (reference sequence). The covered CDR3 bases are TGCAGTGCAACTTTAGGAGCAACGCGGAGAGAGACG. It encodes CSATLGATRRET. The whole CDR3 protein is CSATLGATRRETQYF.

With respect to this clone: The read terminates 3 residues before the CDR3 end, so the remaining end is supplied by the germline J gene. The V call is TRBV30, the J call TRBJ2-3; the match to TRBD1 covers 9 bases. The germline V gene encodes CDR1 GTSNPN and CDR2 SVGIG (reference sequence). This CDR3 is built from 15 residues. V shed 2 bases, J shed 4 bases, and the junction held 7 bases outside the gene matches. The sequenced CDR3 bases are TGTGCCTGGAGTCCGGGACAGGGAGTATCAGATACG. Encoded protein: CAWSPGQGVSDT. The complete CDR3 reads CAWSPGQGVSDTQYF.